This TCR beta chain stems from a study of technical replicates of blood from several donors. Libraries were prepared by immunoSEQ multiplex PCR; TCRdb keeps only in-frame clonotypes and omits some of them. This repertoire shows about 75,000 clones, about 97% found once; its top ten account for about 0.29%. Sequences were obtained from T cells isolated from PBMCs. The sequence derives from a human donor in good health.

CDR3 bases: TGTGCCACCATGGACAGGGGGCCCTACAATGAGCAGTTCTTC. It codes for CATMDRGPYNEQFF. The chain links TRBV6-1 to TRBJ2-1, with 11 bases that match TRBD1. Germline trimming cut 10 bases from V and 2 bases from J; bases unmatched to any gene: 4. CDR1 and CDR2 from the germline V gene are MNHNS and SASEGT. The CDR3 is 14 residues long.